This TCR beta chain emerged from a study of identical twins. Details on this clonotype: Its antigen is undetermined.

TCRdb re-derived calls from the 5' RACE reads in MiXCR, one entry per CDR3 protein. This sample has fewer than 650,000 distinct CDR3 sequences; about 7.1% occur once, and the top ten carry roughly 1.5%. Study-wide points: Sequences that were out-of-frame, alpha and twin-shared displayed an excess of low generation probability. The abundant beta clonotypes from cord blood had fewer insertions, and memory repertoires had none of this.

The sample also formed part of further work on yellow fever vaccine responses in identical twins. That source notes: Twins reportedly mounted vaccine T cell responses that seemed partly convergent, partly personalized.

The clonotype was recovered from a woman under 30 in good health. The sequenced sample was PBMCs.

Here the CDR3 DNA reads TGCAGTGCTACAGGGCTCCGGGGTTCACCCCTCCACTTT. Amino acids: CSATGLRGSPLHF. The J gene is TRBJ1-6, the V gene TRBV20-1; D is perhaps TRBD1 (5 bases). Germline V gene sequence: CDR1 DFQATT, CDR2 SNEGSKA (reference sequence). This CDR3 comprises 13 residues. Trimming removed 4 bases at V and 9 bases at J, with 13 bases between.